The 9 T cell receptor beta chains below all came from one sample that was sequenced in a study. MiXCR was run by TCRdb on the 5' RACE reads, yielding one entry per CDR3 protein. This sample has about 42,000 distinct CDR3 sequences, with about 29% found just once. The sample was tumor-infiltrating memory CD4+ T cells sorted from the breast tumor. Specified subset: memory CD4+ T cells, CD4+CD45RO+CD25-. Receptor source: a female donor with breast cancer.

This clonotype was counted only a few times. The CDR3 DNA reads as TGTGCCAGCAGTGAGGGACAGAACTACGAGCAGTACTTC. This gives the protein CASSEGQNYEQYF. The chain combines TRBV2 with TRBJ2-7, with 7 bases fitting TRBD1. Looked up from germline, CDR1 is SNHLY and CDR2 is FYNNEI. Trimming cost V 3 bases and J 3 bases; bases outside gene matches: 2. The CDR3 totals 13 residues.

This clonotype counts as medium-sized. The chain carries TRBV12-3 or TRBV12-4 and TRBJ2-2; unclear D gene. The V end was cut by 2 bases, the J end by 1 base, with 14 bases between. The length of the CDR3 is 17 residues. In nucleotides, the CDR3 is TGTGCCAGCAGTTTACTCGCATTACTTAGGAACACCGGGGAGCTGTTTTTT. Translated, it gives CASSLLALLRNTGELFF.

The chain has TRBV3-1 and TRBJ1-5, with D perhaps TRBD1 (5 bases). Trimming removed 4 bases at V and 6 bases at J, with 19 bases between. The CDR3 is 16 amino acids. Germline CDR1 reads LGHDT; CDR2 reads YNNKEL (reference sequence). The CDR3 DNA follows: TGTGCCAGCAGCCTTGGGGGAGGACATACGGCTCAGCCCCAGCATTTT. Protein sequence: CASSLGGGHTAQPQHF.

This clonotype was found a few times. One end of the junction is discordant with germline, which a read error may explain. The rearrangement uses TRBV5-5 and TRBJ1-2; D gene unclear. CDR3 size: 15 residues. Germline V gene lookup returns CDR1 SGHKS and CDR2 YYEKEE (reference sequence). The CDR3 DNA is TGTGCCAGCAGGTTGGCCCCAATAAGTAGCTATGGCTACACCTTC. Amino acids: CASRLAPISSYGYTF.

This clonotype was observed at least ten times. This sequence joins TRBV12-3 or TRBV12-4 and TRBJ2-5; TRBD2 matches at 8 bases. This CDR3 is 14 amino acids long. J was trimmed by 7 bases and V by 6 bases; bases with no gene match: 10. This CDR3 reads CASRPSAGVATQYF. Here the CDR3 DNA reads TGTGCCAGCAGGCCATCAGCGGGAGTGGCGACCCAGTACTTC.

This chain connects TRBV7-2 to TRBJ2-7; D unresolved. The CDR3 length is 13 residues. Germline CDR1 and CDR2: SGHTA and FQGNSA. V was clipped by 5 bases and J by 0 bases, with 8 bases between them. CDR3 nucleotide sequence: TGTGCCAGCAGCCCAAGGAGCTCCTACGAGCAGTACTTC. Translation gives CASSPRSSYEQYF.

This sequence joins TRBV5-1 and TRBJ2-7; D tentatively fits TRBD1 or TRBD2 (5 bases each). CDR1 and CDR2 from the germline V gene are SGHRS and YFSETQ. This CDR3 has 11 amino acids. V was trimmed by 7 bases and J by 4 bases, leaving 9 bases between them. CDR3 sequence reads: CASGEGYEQYF. The CDR3 DNA is TGCGCCAGCGGCGAGGGGTACGAGCAGTACTTC. Full variable domain (outside the CDR3, taken from reference TRBV5-1 and TRBJ2-7): KAGVTQTPRYLIKTRGQQVTLSCSPISGHRSVSWYQQTPGQGLQFLFEYFSETQRNKGNFPGRFSGRQFSNSRSEMNVSTLELGDSALYLCASGEGYEQYFGPGTRLTVT.

Comment on this clonotype: A read error may explain this, as a much larger clone is one base away. This likely comes from a read error, as the CDR3 has no conserved phenylalanine or tryptophan at its end. The gene calls are TRBV4-3 and TRBJ2-7; D not resolved. The CDR3 is 14 amino acids. The germline V gene has CDR1 LGHNA and CDR2 YSLEER. With 1 base removed from V and 6 bases from J, the gap between germline ends came to 13 bases. Here the CDR3 reads CASSQARFSGEQYL. The CDR3 coding sequence is TGCGCCAGCAGCCAAGCTAGGTTTTCGGGCGAGCAGTACCTC.

Sample share makes this clonotype medium-sized. The genes are TRBV4-3 and TRBJ1-5; no firm D call. This CDR3 is 15 amino acids long. Germline V gene lookup returns CDR1 LGHNA and CDR2 YSLEER. V lost 0 bases to trimming and J lost 4 bases, with 10 bases between them. The CDR3 DNA reads as TGCGCCAGCAGCCAAGATATCCGTAAGAATCAGCCCCAGCATTTT. Amino acid sequence: CASSQDIRKNQPQHF.